This T cell receptor (beta chain) was captured by sequencing in a study of cytomegalovirus exposure and HLA in healthy donors. Study-level information: Within the Caucasian-associated ancestry cluster were roughly 81% of the 300 to 450 genotyped donors. Study-level findings and limits: A link between a missense DCLRE1C variant and TCR beta V- and J-gene trimming emerged from a later analysis.

This CDR3 region has 14 residues. The germline V gene encodes CDR1 SNHLY and CDR2 FYNNEI. The V end lost 8 bases, the J end lost 0 bases, and 11 bases lay between the germline ends. The PCR made use of 60 Vbeta and 13 Jbeta primers. TCRdb's copy holds only in-frame clones and misses some; the assay was immunoSEQ multiplex PCR. The data contain 40,000 to 55,000 clones, 72% of them singletons. A word on this clone: Its target is unknown.

The sample comprised PBMCs. This clonotype originated in a woman between 45 and 60 years old in good health and CMV-seronegative. The chain is built from TRBV2 and TRBJ2-1; D is perhaps TRBD2 (5 bases). The CDR3 loop reads CASESGSSYNEQFF. CDR3 DNA: TGTGCCAGCGAGAGCGGTAGCTCCTACAATGAGCAGTTCTTC.